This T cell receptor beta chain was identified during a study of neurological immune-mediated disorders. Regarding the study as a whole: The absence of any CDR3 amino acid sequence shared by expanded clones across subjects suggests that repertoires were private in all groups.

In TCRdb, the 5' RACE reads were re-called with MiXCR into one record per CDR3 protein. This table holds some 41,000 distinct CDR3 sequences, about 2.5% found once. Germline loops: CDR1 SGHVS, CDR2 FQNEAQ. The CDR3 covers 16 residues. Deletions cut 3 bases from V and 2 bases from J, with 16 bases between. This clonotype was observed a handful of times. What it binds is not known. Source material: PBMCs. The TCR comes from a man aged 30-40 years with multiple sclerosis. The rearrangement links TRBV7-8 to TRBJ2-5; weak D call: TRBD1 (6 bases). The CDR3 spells CASSFRAGTIQETQYF. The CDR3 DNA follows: TGTGCCAGCAGCTTTAGGGCCGGGACAATTCAAGAGACCCAGTACTTC.